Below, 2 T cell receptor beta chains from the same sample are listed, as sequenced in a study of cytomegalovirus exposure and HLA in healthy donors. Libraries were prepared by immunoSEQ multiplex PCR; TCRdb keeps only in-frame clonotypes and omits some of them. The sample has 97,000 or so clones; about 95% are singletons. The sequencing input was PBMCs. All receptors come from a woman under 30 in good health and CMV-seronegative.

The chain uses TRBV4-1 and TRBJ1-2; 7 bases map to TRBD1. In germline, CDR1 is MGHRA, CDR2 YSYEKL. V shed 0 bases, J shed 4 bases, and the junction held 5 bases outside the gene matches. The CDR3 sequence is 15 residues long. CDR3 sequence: CASSQDQDRSYGYTF. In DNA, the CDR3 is TGCGCCAGCAGCCAAGATCAGGACAGGAGCTATGGCTACACCTTC.

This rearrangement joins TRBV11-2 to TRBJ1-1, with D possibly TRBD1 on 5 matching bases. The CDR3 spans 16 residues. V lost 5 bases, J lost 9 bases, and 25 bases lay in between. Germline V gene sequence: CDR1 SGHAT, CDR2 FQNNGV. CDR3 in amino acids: CASSLTLTARPGQAFF. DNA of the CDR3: TGTGCCAGCAGCCTAACTTTGACAGCCCGTCCCGGCCAAGCTTTCTTT.